The 7 T cell receptor beta chains presented below share a single source sample, sequenced in a study of response to subunit inactivated influenza vaccine. TCRdb passed the RT-PCR reads through MiXCR, listing each CDR3 protein once. The sample has some 500,000 distinct CDR3 sequences, approximately 12% seen once. The starting material was PBMCs from blood, obtained 45 days after vaccination. Every receptor here comes from a man aged 50-60 years who received an inactivated influenza vaccine.

This clonotype was counted between two and nine times. The chain joins TRBV12-3 or TRBV12-4 to TRBJ2-7; no definite D call. The V and J ends lost 3 bases and 5 bases respectively, with 14 bases between them. This CDR3 has 14 residues. The CDR3 DNA sequence: TGTGCCAGCAGTTTGTCCCTGTATGAGGACGAGCAGTACTTC. This encodes CASSLSLYEDEQYF.

This clonotype was seen only a few times. J is TRBJ2-1 and V is TRBV14; D unresolved. The ends were cut back, 5 bases at V and 9 bases at J, with 20 bases in the middle. The length of the CDR3 is 15 residues. Germline CDR1 is SGHDN and CDR2 is FVKESK. CDR3 DNA: TGTGCCAGCAGCGCCTCGGTCCGCACACGAGGTGAGCAGTTCTTC. This codes for CASSASVRTRGEQFF.

A few counts support this clonotype. One junction end disagrees with the germline gene, perhaps due to a read error. The chain recombines TRBV12-3 or TRBV12-4 with TRBJ1-5; TRBD1 aligns across 7 bases. The CDR3 length is 14 residues. The CDR3 DNA reads as TGTGCCAGCAGACCGGGGACAGACAATCAGCCCCAGCAATTT. Translating it yields CASRPGTDNQPQQF.

The chain has TRBV5-1 and TRBJ2-7; D is possibly TRBD1 (6 bases). Germline V gene lookup returns CDR1 SGHRS and CDR2 YFSETQ. The CDR3 contains 15 residues. Trimming cost V 4 bases and J 2 bases, with 16 bases left between them. The chain's CDR3 is CASSLRQDATYEQYF. CDR3 DNA sequence: TGCGCCAGCAGCCTCCGACAGGACGCTACCTACGAGCAGTACTTC.

The V gene is TRBV20-1, the J gene TRBJ2-7; 9 bases align to TRBD1. Germline V gene sequence: CDR1 DFQATT, CDR2 SNEGSKA (reference sequence). Germline trimming cut 6 bases from V and 3 bases from J; bases unmatched to any gene: 6. The CDR3 is made up of 13 amino acids. The chain's CDR3 is CSADRGTGYEQYF. CDR3 sequence (DNA): TGCAGTGCCGACAGGGGGACTGGCTACGAGCAGTACTTC.

The rearrangement links TRBV12-3 or TRBV12-4 to TRBJ2-6, with D possibly matching TRBD1 (6 bases). CDR3 length: 15 residues. V was trimmed by 6 bases and J by 4 bases, leaving 13 bases between them. The CDR3 nucleotides are TGTGCCAGCAGACGAACAGGGTCCGGGGCCAACGTCCTGACTTTC. Its translation is CASRRTGSGANVLTF.

CDR3 DNA: TGTGCCAGCAGCTTAGGCGCCGGGACTAGCGGGGGGACATACCAAGAGACCCAGTACTTC. Amino acids: CASSLGAGTSGGTYQETQYF. This rearrangement joins TRBV7-6 to TRBJ2-5; 15 bases align to TRBD2. V was pared by 1 base and J by 0 bases, with 9 bases of the junction left unmatched. Germline-derived CDR1 and CDR2 are SGHVS and FNYEAQ. The CDR3 runs to 20 residues.